The next 28 T cell receptor beta chains were all read from a single sample in a study of vaccination effects on CD4 cells after COVID-19. Under the ViraFEST assay, PBMC were stimulated with viral peptide pools so that antigen-specific CD4+ T cells expanded. Sequencing was performed afterwards. CD4+ T cells were isolated after 10 days of culture. Participants each got two BNT162b2 or mRNA-1273 vaccine doses. Using immunoSEQ multiplex PCR, the repertoire was profiled, and TCRdb retains in-frame clones only, with some absent. The table has tens of thousands of clones, 73% seen once. Their cognate antigens are unknown. Sequences were derived from CD4+ T cells from PBMCs cultured with HCoV-229E spike peptides, sampled after COVID-19 vaccination. The receptors stem from a human donor who received a COVID-19 vaccine.

This CDR3 is CASSLEGGGADTQYF. In nucleotides, the CDR3 is TGCGCCAGCAGCTTGGAGGGCGGGGGGGCCGATACGCAGTATTTT. The chain recombines TRBV5-1 with TRBJ2-3, with TRBD2 matching 9 bases. This CDR3 has 15 amino acids. V was clipped by 0 bases and J by 6 bases; unmatched bases: 5. Germline loops: CDR1 SGHRS, CDR2 YFSETQ.

The chain links TRBV28 to TRBJ1-2; TRBD1 matches 7 bases. J gave up 8 bases and V 6 bases, and 12 bases lay outside the gene matches. CDR1 MDHEN and CDR2 SYDVKM come from the germline V gene. The CDR3 has 14 amino acids. CDR3 region: CASRYGTANLGYTF. DNA for the CDR3: TGTGCCAGCAGGTACGGGACAGCCAATCTGGGCTACACCTTC.

The chain joins TRBV7-2 to TRBJ1-4; no reliable D call. CDR3 length: 13 amino acids. Germline CDR1 SGHTA, CDR2 FQGNSA. Trimming shortened V by 4 bases and J by 8 bases, and 11 bases separated the two germline ends. CDR3 residues: CASSSAGREKLFF. The CDR3 DNA sequence: TGTGCCAGCAGCTCCGCCGGGCGAGAAAAACTGTTTTTT.

The V gene is TRBV6-5, the J gene TRBJ1-6; D is unclear. V was clipped by 7 bases and J by 0 bases, with 7 bases between them. Germline V gene data show CDR1 as MNHEY and CDR2 as SVGAGI. This CDR3 has 14 amino acids. The CDR3 nucleotides read TGTGCCAGCACCCAGGTCTCCTATAATTCACCCCTCCACTTT. It specifies CASTQVSYNSPLHF.

The V gene is TRBV29-1, the J gene TRBJ2-5, with D unclear. Per germline, CDR1 SQVTM and CDR2 ANQGSEA. This CDR3 contains 12 residues. V was trimmed by 4 bases and J by 3 bases, leaving 9 bases between them. The CDR3 nucleotides are TGCAGCGTTGTCTCGGCCAAAGAGACCCAGTACTTC. It specifies CSVVSAKETQYF.

The chain recombines TRBV18 with TRBJ1-4; 10 bases line up with TRBD1. J lost 6 bases, V lost 1 base, and 2 bases had no gene match. Germline CDR1 reads KGHSH; CDR2 reads LQKENI. The CDR3 has 15 residues. The CDR3 here is CASSPQGQGYEKLFF. CDR3 nucleotide sequence: TGTGCCAGCTCACCACAGGGACAGGGGTATGAAAAACTGTTTTTT. The entire variable domain, with the rest obtained from reference TRBV18 and TRBJ1-4, is as follows: NAGVMQNPRHLVRRRGQEARLRCSPMKGHSHVYWYRQLPEEGLKFMVYLQKENIIDESGMPKERFSAEFPKEGPSILRIQQVVRGDSAAYFCASSPQGQGYEKLFFGSGTQLSVL.

Only a few counts were recorded for this clone. The chain carries TRBV6-4 and TRBJ1-2; 8 nucleotides match TRBD1. Germline assignment: CDR1 MRHNA and CDR2 SNTAGT. The CDR3 runs 14 residues. The junction had 3 bases not matched to a gene; V was cut back by 2 bases and J by 4 bases. CDR3 sequence: CASSDNRGFYGYTF. CDR3 bases: TGTGCCAGCAGTGACAACAGGGGGTTCTATGGCTACACCTTC.

The chain couples TRBV10-3 to TRBJ1-5; D ambiguous. V shed 0 bases and J shed 0 bases, with 9 bases lying between them. CDR1 ENHRY and CDR2 SYGVKD come from the germline V gene. The CDR3 sequence is 16 residues long. This chain's CDR3 is CAISESKLYSNQPQHF. The CDR3 DNA follows: TGTGCCATCAGTGAGTCGAAACTCTATAGCAATCAGCCCCAGCATTTT.

The chain employs TRBV10-1 and TRBJ1-1; D is perhaps TRBD1 (5 bases). The germline V and J ends were trimmed by 11 bases and 4 bases, with 17 bases remaining between them. Germline V gene data show CDR1 as WNHNN and CDR2 as SYGVQD (reference sequence). This CDR3 has 13 residues. The CDR3 nucleotides read TGCGCCTCAAGGGGAACATATGGCACTGAAGCTTTCTTT. It translates to CASRGTYGTEAFF.

The rearrangement links TRBV7-2 to TRBJ2-2; 8 bases align to TRBD1. The junction had 1 base not matched to a gene; V was cut back by 6 bases and J by 1 base. The CDR3 length is 14 residues. Germline V gene sequence: CDR1 SGHTA, CDR2 FQGNSA. DNA for the CDR3: TGTGCCAGCAGAGGGACAGGGAACACCGGGGAGCTGTTTTTT. Amino acid sequence: CASRGTGNTGELFF.

V is TRBV28 and J is TRBJ1-2; 7 nucleotides line up with TRBD1. This CDR3 comprises 13 residues. Germline V lookup: CDR1 MDHEN, CDR2 SYDVKM. Trimming removed 5 bases from V and 2 bases from J; junction bases left unmatched: 2. CDR3 bases: TGTGCCAGCAGTGAGGGACAGAACTATGGCTACACCTTC. Its protein is CASSEGQNYGYTF.

The rearrangement joins TRBV7-2 to TRBJ2-3; TRBD1 is a possible D gene (5 bases). Deletions cut 0 bases from V and 4 bases from J, with 11 bases between. Per germline, CDR1 SGHTA and CDR2 FQGNSA. The CDR3 covers 15 residues. In nucleotides, the CDR3 is TGTGCCAGCAGCTTAGCGCCTTTGACAGCAGATACGCAGTATTTT. It specifies CASSLAPLTADTQYF. Full variable domain (missing parts from reference TRBV7-2 and TRBJ2-3): GAGVSQSPSNKVTEKGKDVELRCDPISGHTALYWYRQSLGQGLEFLIYFQGNSAPDKSGLPSDRFSAERTGGSVSTLTIQRTQQEDSAVYLCASSLAPLTADTQYFGPGTRLTVL.

As concerns this clone: This sample includes further DNA sequences coding for the same CDR3. This chain connects TRBV24-1 to TRBJ1-1, with 9 bases aligning to TRBD1. Losses at the gene ends were 4 bases for V and 2 bases for J; bases not matched to a gene: 4. The CDR3 sequence is 15 residues long. Germline V lookup: CDR1 KGHDR, CDR2 SFDVKD. CDR3 protein: CATSDPGQGNTEAFF. CDR3 in DNA: TGTGCCACCAGTGACCCGGGACAGGGCAACACTGAAGCTTTCTTT.

This chain uses TRBV20-1 with TRBJ1-4; tentatively, D is TRBD1 (6 bases). The CDR3 runs to 11 residues. Between the trimmed V and J ends, which lost 5 bases and 17 bases, there was a span of 18 bases. Germline CDR1 and CDR2: DFQATT and SNEGSKA (reference sequence). CDR3 sequence: CSAPGVGGSFF. In DNA form, the CDR3 reads TGCAGTGCTCCCGGGGTGGGGGGCTCTTTTTTT.

The V gene is TRBV6-6, the J gene TRBJ1-3; D gene uncertain. The CDR3 covers 13 residues. Germline lookup yields CDR1 MNHNY and CDR2 SVGAGI (reference sequence). The V gene lost 5 bases and the J gene lost 4 bases, with 9 bases spanning the gap. The CDR3 is CASSPAGGNTIYF. For the CDR3, the DNA is TGTGCCAGCAGTCCTGCGGGCGGAAACACCATATATTTT.

The CDR3 DNA reads as TGTGCCAGCTCCCCTGACAGGACTGGAACCGGGGAGCTGTTTTTT. Amino acid sequence: CASSPDRTGTGELFF. The chain recombines TRBV18 with TRBJ2-2, with TRBD1 as a possible D gene (6 bases). The germline V gene has CDR1 KGHSH and CDR2 LQKENI. CDR3 size: 15 residues. V lost 6 bases and J 5 bases, leaving 16 bases between the germline ends.

The chain recombines TRBV5-4 with TRBJ2-2; the match to TRBD2 covers 14 bases. CDR3 size: 17 residues. With 4 bases clipped from V and 2 bases from J, the junction kept 4 bases outside the gene matches. CDR1 SGHNT and CDR2 YYREEE come from the germline V gene (reference sequence). The CDR3 nucleotides read TGTGCCAGCAGCCCGGGACTAGCGGGGGCCAACACCGGGGAGCTGTTTTTT. It yields the protein CASSPGLAGANTGELFF.

The chain carries TRBV5-1 and TRBJ1-6, with 7 bases lining up with TRBD1. This CDR3 spans 14 amino acids. After removal of 8 bases from V and 9 bases from J, the junction contained 11 bases not matched to a gene. Germline V CDR1 and CDR2: SGHRS, YFSETQ. The CDR3 here is CASTPTGVGSPLHF. CDR3 sequence (DNA): TGCGCCAGTACGCCAACAGGGGTAGGTTCACCCCTCCACTTT.

This clone was detected only a few times. The chain is built from TRBV5-6 and TRBJ1-2; maybe TRBD1 (6 bases). This CDR3 contains 13 residues. The V gene's germline CDR1 is SGHDT and CDR2 YYEEEE. V lost 9 bases and J 1 base, leaving 13 bases between the germline ends. The CDR3 spells CATGPGVNYGYTF. The DNA for the CDR3 is TGTGCCACCGGGCCAGGGGTTAACTATGGCTACACCTTC. Together with reference TRBV5-6 and TRBJ1-2, the CDR3 gives the full variable domain: DAGVTQSPTHLIKTRGQQVTLRCSPKSGHDTVSWYQQALGQGPQFIFQYYEEEERQRGNFPDRFSGHQFPNYSSELNVNALLLGDSALYLCATGPGVNYGYTFGSGTRLTVV.

This clone was seen only once. The chain employs TRBV12-3 or TRBV12-4 and TRBJ1-2, with D maybe TRBD1 (6 bases). The CDR3 runs to 13 residues. V lost 5 bases, J lost 5 bases, and 12 bases lay in between. The CDR3 bases are TGTGCCAGCAGTAACACAGGGATGTATGGCTACACCTTC. This encodes CASSNTGMYGYTF.

The V call is TRBV5-1, the J call TRBJ2-6; D is perhaps TRBD1 or TRBD2 (5 bases each). V was trimmed by 2 bases and J by 0 bases, leaving 18 bases between them. The germline V gene has CDR1 SGHRS and CDR2 YFSETQ. The CDR3 covers 19 residues. As DNA, the CDR3 is TGCGCCAGCAGCTTACCGGACGGGGCCACCAGCTCTGGGGCCAACGTCCTGACTTTC. Translating it yields CASSLPDGATSSGANVLTF.

The chain combines TRBV15 with TRBJ2-7; D might be TRBD2 (6 bases). Germline values: CDR1 LNHNV, CDR2 YYDKDF (reference sequence). The CDR3 length is 16 residues. Trimming shortened V by 8 bases and J by 2 bases, and 22 bases separated the two germline ends. The CDR3, as DNA: TGTGCCACCGGGGGGAGCAGCTTAGACGCCCCCTACGAGCAGTACGTC. Translating gives CATGGSSLDAPYEQYV.

The chain employs TRBV14 and TRBJ1-4; D perhaps matches TRBD1 (6 bases). The germline V and J ends were trimmed by 1 base and 8 bases, with 11 bases remaining between them. Germline V gene data show CDR1 as SGHDN and CDR2 as FVKESK. The length of the CDR3 is 14 residues. In DNA, the CDR3 is TGTGCCAGCAGCCAAGCAGGGGTTCGGGAAAAACTGTTTTTT. It encodes CASSQAGVREKLFF.

Remarks on this clone: Because it lacks the conserved phenylalanine or tryptophan at the end, this CDR3 is likely a read error. It is unclear where the CDR3 begins or ends on the DNA, so no DNA is shown, and the CDR3 is as TCRdb lists it. The chain couples TRBV13 to TRBJ2-7; the table assigns TRBD2, which was not confirmed against the DNA. 10 amino acids form the CDR3, both terminal residues included. Germline V gene lookup returns CDR1 PRHDT and CDR2 FYEKMQ (reference sequence). CDR3 sequence: CASSPPDFLD.

The chain is built from TRBV3-1 (or the pseudogene TRBV3-2) and TRBJ1-3; weak D call: TRBD1 (5 bases). The CDR3 consists of 15 residues. The germline V gene has CDR1 LGHDT and CDR2 YNNKEL (reference sequence). V was clipped by 3 bases and J by 3 bases, with 12 bases between them. The CDR3, as DNA: TGTGCCAGCAGCCATAGGGGACCAAGTGGAAACACCATATATTTT. Translating gives CASSHRGPSGNTIYF.

The chain has TRBV28 and TRBJ1-2; 9 bases are shared with TRBD1. The CDR3 sequence is 16 residues long. V shed 4 bases, J shed 2 bases, and the junction held 8 bases outside the gene matches. From germline, CDR1 is MDHEN and CDR2 SYDVKM. The CDR3 sequence is CASSSPGTGINYGYTF. CDR3 sequence (DNA): TGTGCCAGCAGTTCCCCCGGGACAGGGATCAACTATGGCTACACCTTC.

J is TRBJ1-2 and V is TRBV5-1, with D maybe TRBD1 (5 bases). Per the germline V gene, CDR1 is SGHRS and CDR2 is YFSETQ. The V end was cut by 5 bases, the J end by 2 bases, with 16 bases between. This CDR3 is 15 amino acids long. The CDR3 loop is CASREGLLGNYGYTF. The DNA of the CDR3 is TGCGCCAGCAGGGAGGGACTCCTGGGCAACTATGGCTACACCTTC.

The V and J genes are TRBV18 and TRBJ2-5; 10 nucleotides line up with TRBD1. Germline CDR1 is KGHSH and CDR2 is LQKENI. V trimming: 2 bases; J trimming: 4 bases; junction bases outside the gene matches: 13. This CDR3 is built from 18 residues. CDR3 sequence (DNA): TGTGCCAGCTCACCATTGAAATCGACAGGGGGCAAAGGAGAGACCCAGTACTTC. Its protein is CASSPLKSTGGKGETQYF.